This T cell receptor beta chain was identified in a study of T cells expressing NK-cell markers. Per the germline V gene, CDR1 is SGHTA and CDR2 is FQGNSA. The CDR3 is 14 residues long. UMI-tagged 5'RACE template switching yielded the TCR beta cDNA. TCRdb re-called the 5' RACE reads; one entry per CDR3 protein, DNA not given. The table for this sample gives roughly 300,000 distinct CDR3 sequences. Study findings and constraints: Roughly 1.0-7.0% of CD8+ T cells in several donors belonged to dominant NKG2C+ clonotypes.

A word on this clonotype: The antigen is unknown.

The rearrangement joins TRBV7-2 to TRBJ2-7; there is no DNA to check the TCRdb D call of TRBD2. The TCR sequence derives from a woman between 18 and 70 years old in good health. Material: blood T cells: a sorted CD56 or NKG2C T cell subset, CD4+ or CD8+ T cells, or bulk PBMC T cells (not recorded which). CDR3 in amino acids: CASSATSGIGEQYF. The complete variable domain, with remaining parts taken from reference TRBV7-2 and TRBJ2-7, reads GAGVSQSPSNKVTEKGKDVELRCDPISGHTALYWYRQSLGQGLEFLIYFQGNSAPDKSGLPSDRFSAERTGGSVSTLTIQRTQQEDSAVYLCASSATSGIGEQYFGPGTRLTVT.